The present TCR beta chain was sequenced within a study of CD8 T cells in Susac syndrome. Random hexamers were used to reverse transcribe about 0.5 to 1 ug of RNA. TCRdb redid the calling of the immunoSEQ multiplex PCR reads with MiXCR, one entry per CDR3 protein. The sample contains about 130,000 distinct CDR3 sequences, more than 85% of which appear only once. As concerns this clonotype: Its antigen remains unidentified.

Whole-study findings and limits: In total CD8+ repertoires, about 16 Susac-specific public clones were found, and CD8+ TEMRA repertoires had roughly five. The greatest CD8+ clonal expansion in Susac occurred in TEMRA cells and in active patients.

Sequencing was done on a sample of CD8+ T cells from PBMCs. The TCR sequence derives from a human donor with Susac syndrome.

CDR3 sequence: CASSQLEHIDRDTGELFF. Here the CDR3 DNA reads TGTGCCAGCAGCCAACTGGAGCATATCGACAGGGACACCGGGGAGCTGTTTTTT. The chain carries TRBV4-2 and TRBJ2-2; 7 bases align to TRBD1. This CDR3 contains 18 residues. V lost 2 bases and J lost 3; bases outside the gene matches: 12. Germline V gene sequence: CDR1 LGHNA, CDR2 YNFKEQ.